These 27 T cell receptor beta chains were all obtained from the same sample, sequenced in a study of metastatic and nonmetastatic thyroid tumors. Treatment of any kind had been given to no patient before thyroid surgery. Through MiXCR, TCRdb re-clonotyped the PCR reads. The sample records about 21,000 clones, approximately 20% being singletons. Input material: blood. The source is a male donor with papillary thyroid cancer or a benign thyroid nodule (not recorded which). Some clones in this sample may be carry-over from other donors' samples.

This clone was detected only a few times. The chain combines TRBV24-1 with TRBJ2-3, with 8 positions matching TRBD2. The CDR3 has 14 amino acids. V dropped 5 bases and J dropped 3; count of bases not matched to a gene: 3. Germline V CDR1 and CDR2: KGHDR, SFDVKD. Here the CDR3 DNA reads TGTGCCACCAGTGTCAGCGGGAGAACAGATACGCAGTATTTT. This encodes CATSVSGRTDTQYF.

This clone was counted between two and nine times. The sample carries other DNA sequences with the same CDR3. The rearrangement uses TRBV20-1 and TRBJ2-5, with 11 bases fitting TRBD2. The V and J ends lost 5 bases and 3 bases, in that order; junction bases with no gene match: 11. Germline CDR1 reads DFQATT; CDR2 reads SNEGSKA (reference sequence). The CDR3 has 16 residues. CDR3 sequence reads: CSAHSLAGGGKETQYF. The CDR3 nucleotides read TGCAGTGCTCATTCCCTAGCGGGGGGAGGAAAAGAGACCCAGTACTTC.

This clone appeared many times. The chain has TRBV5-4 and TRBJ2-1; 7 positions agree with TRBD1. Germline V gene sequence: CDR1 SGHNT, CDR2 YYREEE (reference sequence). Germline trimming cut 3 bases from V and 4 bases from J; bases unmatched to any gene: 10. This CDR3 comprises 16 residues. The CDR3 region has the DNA TGTGCCAGCAGCTCCAAGACAGGGATATCATACAATGAGCAGTTCTTC. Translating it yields CASSSKTGISYNEQFF.

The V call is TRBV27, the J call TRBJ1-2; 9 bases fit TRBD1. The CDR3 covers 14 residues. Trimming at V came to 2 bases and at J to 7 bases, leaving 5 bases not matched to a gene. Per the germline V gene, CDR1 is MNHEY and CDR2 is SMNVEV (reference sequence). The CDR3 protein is CASSLKRTGVGYTF. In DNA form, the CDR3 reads TGTGCCAGCAGTTTAAAAAGGACAGGGGTTGGCTACACCTTC.

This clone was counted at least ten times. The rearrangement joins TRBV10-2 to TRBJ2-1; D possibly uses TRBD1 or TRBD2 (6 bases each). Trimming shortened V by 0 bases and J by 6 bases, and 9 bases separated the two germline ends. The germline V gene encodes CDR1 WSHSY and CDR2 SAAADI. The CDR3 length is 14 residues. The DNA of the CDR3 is TGCGCCAGCAGTGAGTCGTGGGGGGCCAATGAGCAGTTCTTC. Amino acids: CASSESWGANEQFF.

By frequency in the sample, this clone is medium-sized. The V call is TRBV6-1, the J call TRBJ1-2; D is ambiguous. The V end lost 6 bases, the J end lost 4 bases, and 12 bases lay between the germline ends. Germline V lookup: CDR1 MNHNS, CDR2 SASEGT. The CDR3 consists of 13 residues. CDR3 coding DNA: TGTGCCAGCAGGGAAACAGAGCTCTATGGCTACACCTTC. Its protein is CASRETELYGYTF.

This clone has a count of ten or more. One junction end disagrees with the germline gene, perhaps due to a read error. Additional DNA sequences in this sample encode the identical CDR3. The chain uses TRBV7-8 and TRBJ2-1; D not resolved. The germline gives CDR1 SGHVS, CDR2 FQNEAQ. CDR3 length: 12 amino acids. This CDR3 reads CASSLVVNEQFF. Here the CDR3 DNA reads TGTGCCAGCAGCTTAGTTGTCAATGAGCAATTCTTC.

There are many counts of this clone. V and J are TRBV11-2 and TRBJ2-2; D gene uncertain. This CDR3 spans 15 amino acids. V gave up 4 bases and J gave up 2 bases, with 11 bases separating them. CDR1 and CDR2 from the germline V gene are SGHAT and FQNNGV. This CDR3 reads CASSSERQNTGELFF. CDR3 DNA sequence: TGTGCCAGCAGCTCAGAGAGGCAAAACACCGGGGAGCTGTTTTTT. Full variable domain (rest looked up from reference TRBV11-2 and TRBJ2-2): EAGVAQSPRYKIIEKRQSVAFWCNPISGHATLYWYQQILGQGPKLLIQFQNNGVVDDSQLPKDRFSAERLKGVDSTLKIQPAKLEDSAVYLCASSSERQNTGELFFGEGSRLTVL.

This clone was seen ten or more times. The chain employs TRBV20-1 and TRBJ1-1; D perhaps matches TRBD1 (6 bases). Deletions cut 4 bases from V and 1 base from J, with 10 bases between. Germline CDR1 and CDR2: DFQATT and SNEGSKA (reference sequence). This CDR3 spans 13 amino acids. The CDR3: CSATEGGNTEAFF. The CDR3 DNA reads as TGCAGTGCTACTGAAGGGGGGAACACTGAAGCTTTCTTT.

The CDR3 sequence is CASSPRWGSYNEQFF. The CDR3 bases are TGCGCCAGCAGCCCCCGATGGGGGTCCTACAATGAGCAGTTCTTC. The chain combines TRBV4-1 with TRBJ2-1, with D perhaps assigned TRBD1 or TRBD2 (5 bases each). The CDR3 is made up of 15 amino acids. The V gene's germline CDR1 is MGHRA and CDR2 YSYEKL. Trimming took off 4 bases at V and 1 base at J, with 11 bases between the two ends.

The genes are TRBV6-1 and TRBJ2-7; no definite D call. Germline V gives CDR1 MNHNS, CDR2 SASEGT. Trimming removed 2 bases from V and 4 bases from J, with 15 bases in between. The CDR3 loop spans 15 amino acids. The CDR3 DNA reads TGTGCCAGCAGTGAACGCATAGGGTTGTTGTACGAGCAGTACTTC. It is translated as CASSERIGLLYEQYF.

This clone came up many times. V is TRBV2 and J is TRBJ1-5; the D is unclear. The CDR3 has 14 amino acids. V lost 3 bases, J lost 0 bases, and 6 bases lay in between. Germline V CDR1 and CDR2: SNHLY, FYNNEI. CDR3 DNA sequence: TGTGCCAGCAGTGACAGATATAGCAATCAGCCCCAGCATTTT. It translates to CASSDRYSNQPQHF.

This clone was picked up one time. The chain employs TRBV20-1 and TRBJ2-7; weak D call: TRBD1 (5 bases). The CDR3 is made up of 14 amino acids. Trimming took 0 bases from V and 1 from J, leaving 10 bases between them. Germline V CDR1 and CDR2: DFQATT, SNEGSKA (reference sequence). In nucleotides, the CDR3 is TGCAGTGCTAGAGAAAGGGGTAGATCCTACGAGCAGTACTTC. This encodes CSARERGRSYEQYF.

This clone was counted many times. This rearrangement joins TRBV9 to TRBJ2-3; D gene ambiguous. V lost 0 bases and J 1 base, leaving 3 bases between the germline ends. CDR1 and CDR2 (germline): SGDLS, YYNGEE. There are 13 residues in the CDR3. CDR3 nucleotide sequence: TGTGCCAGCAGCGTAGATGGCACAGATACGCAGTATTTT. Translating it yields CASSVDGTDTQYF.

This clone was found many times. CDR3 sequence: CASSPTGTSGNNEQFF. The CDR3 region has the DNA TGTGCCAGCAGCCCTACCGGGACTAGCGGGAATAATGAGCAGTTCTTC. The chain couples TRBV11-2 to TRBJ2-1, with 13 bases fitting TRBD2. This CDR3 is built from 16 residues. Germline CDR1 is SGHAT and CDR2 is FQNNGV. J gave up 7 bases and V 5 bases, and 8 bases lay outside the gene matches.

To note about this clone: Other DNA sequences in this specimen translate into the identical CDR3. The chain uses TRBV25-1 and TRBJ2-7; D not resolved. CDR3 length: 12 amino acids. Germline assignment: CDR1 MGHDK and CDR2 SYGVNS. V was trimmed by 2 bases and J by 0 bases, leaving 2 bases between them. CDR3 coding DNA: TGTGCCAGCAGTGAAATCTCCTACGAGCAGTACTTC. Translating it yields CASSEISYEQYF.

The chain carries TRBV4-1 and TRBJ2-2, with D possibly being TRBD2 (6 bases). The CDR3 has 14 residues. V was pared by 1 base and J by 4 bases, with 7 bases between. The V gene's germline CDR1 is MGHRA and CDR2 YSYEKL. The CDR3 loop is CASSQVGGTGELFF. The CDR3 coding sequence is TGCGCCAGCAGCCAAGTGGGGGGCACCGGGGAGCTGTTTTTT.

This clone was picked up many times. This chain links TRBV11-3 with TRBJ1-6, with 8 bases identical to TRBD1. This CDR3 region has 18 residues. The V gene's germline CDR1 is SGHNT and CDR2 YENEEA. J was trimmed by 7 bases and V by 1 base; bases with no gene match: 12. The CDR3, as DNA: TGTGCCAGCAGCTTAGGTGCAGGTGACAGGGGAGGCAATTCACCCCTCCACTTT. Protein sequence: CASSLGAGDRGGNSPLHF.

The CDR3 protein is CASSQVSGAGEQFF. The DNA of the CDR3 is TGCGCCAGCAGCCAAGTTTCGGGAGCAGGTGAGCAGTTCTTC. The genes are TRBV4-1 and TRBJ2-1; tentatively, D is TRBD2 (6 bases). V shed 1 base and J shed 9 bases, with 13 bases lying between them. This CDR3 has 14 residues. Germline CDR1 MGHRA, CDR2 YSYEKL.

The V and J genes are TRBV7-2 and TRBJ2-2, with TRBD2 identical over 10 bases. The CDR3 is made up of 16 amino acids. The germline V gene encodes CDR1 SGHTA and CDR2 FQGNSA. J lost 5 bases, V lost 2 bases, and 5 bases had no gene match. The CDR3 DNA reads TGTGCCAGCAGCTTAAGCGGGAGGGCCGGGACCGGGGAGCTGTTTTTT. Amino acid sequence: CASSLSGRAGTGELFF.

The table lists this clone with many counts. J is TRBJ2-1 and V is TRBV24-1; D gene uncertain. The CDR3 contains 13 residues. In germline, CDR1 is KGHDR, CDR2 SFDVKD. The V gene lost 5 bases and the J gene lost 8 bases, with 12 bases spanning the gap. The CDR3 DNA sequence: TGTGCCACCAGTGCGACGGGTTTGGATGAGCAGTTCTTC. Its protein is CATSATGLDEQFF.

In DNA form, the CDR3 reads TGTGCCAGCAGCCTGGGGGACTATGGCGAGCAGTACTTC. Translated: CASSLGDYGEQYF. V gene TRBV3-1 combines with J gene TRBJ2-7; 7 bases map to TRBD2. The V gene end was trimmed by 4 bases and the J gene end by 6 bases; junction bases not matched to a gene: 6. Germline CDR1 and CDR2: LGHDT and YNNKEL (reference sequence). The CDR3 has 13 residues.

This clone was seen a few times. The CDR3 nucleotides read TGTGCCAGCAGTTATATTCTCCGAGGTGGCAATAATTCACCCCTCCACTTT. It encodes CASSYILRGGNNSPLHF. The rearrangement joins TRBV6-6 to TRBJ1-6, with unresolved D. The CDR3 runs to 17 residues. V lost 3 bases, J lost 5 bases, and 17 bases lay in between. CDR1 is MNHNY, CDR2 SVGAGI, per germline (reference sequence).

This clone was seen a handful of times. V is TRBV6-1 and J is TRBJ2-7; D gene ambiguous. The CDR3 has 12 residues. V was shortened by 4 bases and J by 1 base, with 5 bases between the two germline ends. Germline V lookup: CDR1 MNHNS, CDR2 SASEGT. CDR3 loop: CASSGVSYEQYF. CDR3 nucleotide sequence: TGTGCCAGCAGTGGGGTTTCCTACGAGCAGTACTTC.

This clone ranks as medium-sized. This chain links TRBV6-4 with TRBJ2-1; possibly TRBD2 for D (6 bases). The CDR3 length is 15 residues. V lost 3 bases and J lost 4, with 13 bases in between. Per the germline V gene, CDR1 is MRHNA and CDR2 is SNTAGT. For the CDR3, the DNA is TGTGCCAGCAGTGAAGAAGCCGGGGGTTACAATGAGCAGTTCTTC. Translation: CASSEEAGGYNEQFF.

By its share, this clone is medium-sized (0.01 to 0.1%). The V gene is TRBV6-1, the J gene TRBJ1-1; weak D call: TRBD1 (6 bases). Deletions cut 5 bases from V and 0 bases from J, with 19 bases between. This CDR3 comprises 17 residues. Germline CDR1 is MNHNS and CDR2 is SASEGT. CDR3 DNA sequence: TGTGCCAGCAGTCCCCTGGGAGGGGGGAACATGAACACTGAAGCTTTCTTT. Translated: CASSPLGGGNMNTEAFF.

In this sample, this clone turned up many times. CDR3 coding DNA: TGTGCCAGCAGTTTAATCGCCCGAGACAGTTACGAGCAGTACTTC. This gives the protein CASSLIARDSYEQYF. This chain connects TRBV28 to TRBJ2-7, with D perhaps TRBD1 (5 bases). V lost 2 bases and J lost 4, with 15 bases in between. The CDR3 spans 15 residues. CDR1 and CDR2 from the germline V gene are MDHEN and SYDVKM.